The 20 T cell receptor beta chains reported below all come from one sample, sequenced in a study of beta chain features in type 1 diabetes. The investigators reverse transcribed all of the isolated RNA, so they sequenced expressed TCRB transcripts. TCRdb's copy holds only in-frame clones and misses some; the assay was immunoSEQ multiplex PCR. The repertoire holds 200,000 to 300,000 clones, with around a quarter as singletons. The sequenced material came from central memory CD4+ T cells from blood. These receptors were collected from a man younger than 45 in good health.

The CDR3, as DNA: TGTGCCAGCAGGGTAGCCGGGACAGGGCCCATGGGGCAGTTCTTC. It encodes CASRVAGTGPMGQFF. The chain carries TRBV28 and TRBJ2-1; 9 bases agree with TRBD1. CDR1 is MDHEN, CDR2 SYDVKM, per germline. Trimming cost V 6 bases and J 12 bases; bases outside gene matches: 15. The CDR3 is made up of 15 amino acids.

There are a few counts of this clone. The rearrangement uses TRBV4-2 and TRBJ1-2; the D gene is possibly TRBD1 (5 bases). CDR1 is LGHNA and CDR2 is YNFKEQ in the germline V gene. The CDR3 contains 15 residues. V lost 4 bases and J lost 2, with 14 bases in between. CDR3 nucleotide sequence: TGTGCCAGCAGCCTTAGGCAGGACACAAACTATGGCTACACCTTC. It specifies CASSLRQDTNYGYTF.

This chain uses TRBV15 with TRBJ2-1; D perhaps matches TRBD2 (5 bases). Germline CDR1 LNHNV, CDR2 YYDKDF (reference sequence). The CDR3 length is 14 residues. Trimming pared 8 bases from V and 1 base from J, leaving 12 bases between. Here the CDR3 DNA reads TGTGCCACCGGGCCCGGGGAGTCCTACAATGAGCAGTTCTTC. It is translated as CATGPGESYNEQFF. The full variable domain, completed using reference TRBV15 and TRBJ2-1, is DAMVIQNPRYQVTQFGKPVTLSCSQTLNHNVMYWYQQKSSQAPKLLFHYYDKDFNNEADTPDNFQSRRPNTSFCFLDIRSPGLGDTAMYLCATGPGESYNEQFFGPGTRLTVL.

The chain combines TRBV30 with TRBJ1-4, with TRBD1 identical over 7 bases. The junction had 11 bases not matched to a gene; V was cut back by 6 bases and J by 4 bases. The germline V gene has CDR1 GTSNPN and CDR2 SVGIG (reference sequence). The CDR3 length is 15 residues. The CDR3: CACPLAGQSNEKLFF. The CDR3 DNA is TGTGCCTGCCCACTTGCGGGACAGAGTAATGAAAAACTGTTTTTT.

This clone was seen only once. This chain connects TRBV2 to TRBJ1-1; tentatively, D is TRBD1 (6 bases). Germline V gene sequence: CDR1 SNHLY, CDR2 FYNNEI. The ends were cut back, 4 bases at V and 5 bases at J, with 14 bases in the middle. This CDR3 is 14 amino acids long. The CDR3 loop is CASSGTTGRTEAFF. CDR3 nucleotides: TGTGCCAGCAGTGGGACTACAGGGCGAACTGAAGCTTTCTTT.

This clone was counted a few times. This chain uses TRBV2 with TRBJ1-2; perhaps TRBD1 as D (5 bases). Germline values: CDR1 SNHLY, CDR2 FYNNEI. This CDR3 contains 15 residues. The germline V and J ends were trimmed by 7 bases and 3 bases, with 18 bases remaining between them. In DNA, the CDR3 is TGTGCCAGCAACTCCCGGGACCTGGGAGACTATGGCTACACCTTC. It translates to CASNSRDLGDYGYTF.

This clone was seen a few times. The chain recombines TRBV30 with TRBJ1-4; 9 bases align to TRBD1. The CDR3 is 14 amino acids. CDR1 GTSNPN and CDR2 SVGIG come from the germline V gene (reference sequence). After removal of 5 bases from V and 8 bases from J, the junction contained 9 bases not matched to a gene. This CDR3 is CAWSPGQGGEKLFF. As DNA, the CDR3 is TGTGCCTGGTCTCCGGGACAGGGAGGAGAAAAACTGTTTTTT.

There are a few counts of this clone. An end of the junction does not agree with germline; a read error may underlie this. V and J are TRBV2 and TRBJ2-7; 7 bases map to TRBD1. The germline gives CDR1 SNHLY, CDR2 FYNNEI. The CDR3 covers 14 residues. In DNA, the CDR3 is TGTGCCAGCATTGAACAGGGGCACTCCTACGAGCAGTACTTC. It yields the protein CASIEQGHSYEQYF.

CDR3 coding DNA: TGTGCCAGCAGCCCGGACAGGGACTATGGCTACACCTTC. This gives the protein CASSPDRDYGYTF. The V gene is TRBV11-2, the J gene TRBJ1-2; 8 bases align to TRBD1. V was clipped by 5 bases and J by 3 bases; unmatched bases: 2. The CDR3 covers 13 residues. The germline CDR1 and CDR2 sequences are SGHAT and FQNNGV.

V and J are TRBV5-1 and TRBJ2-3; D may be TRBD1 (5 bases). Germline-derived CDR1 and CDR2 are SGHRS and YFSETQ. With 4 bases removed from V and 4 bases from J, the gap between germline ends came to 13 bases. This CDR3 comprises 14 residues. CDR3 residues: CASSAQGVPDTQYF. The CDR3 DNA reads TGCGCCAGCAGCGCCCAGGGTGTCCCAGATACGCAGTATTTT.

In this sample, this clone turned up a few times. The CDR3 sequence: CSVVPRATDTQYF. The CDR3 bases are TGCAGCGTTGTTCCCCGAGCCACAGATACGCAGTATTTT. The chain recombines TRBV29-1 with TRBJ2-3; no clear D gene. The CDR3 contains 13 residues. Trimming removed 4 bases at V and 2 bases at J, with 10 bases between. From germline, CDR1 is SQVTM and CDR2 ANQGSEA.

The J gene is TRBJ2-5, the V gene TRBV28, with 7 bases matching TRBD2. Germline V gene lookup returns CDR1 MDHEN and CDR2 SYDVKM. The J segment lost 4 bases and the V segment lost 2 bases, leaving 7 bases of the junction unmatched. The CDR3 is 15 residues long. CDR3 residues: CASSLVGGSGETQYF. The CDR3 region has the DNA TGTGCCAGCAGTTTAGTAGGCGGGAGTGGAGAGACCCAGTACTTC. The entire variable domain, with the rest obtained from reference TRBV28 and TRBJ2-5, is as follows: DVKVTQSSRYLVKRTGEKVFLECVQDMDHENMFWYRQDPGLGLRLIYFSYDVKMKEKGDIPEGYSVSREKKERFSLILESASTNQTSMYLCASSLVGGSGETQYFGPGTRLLVL.

This clone occurred once. V and J are TRBV4-1 and TRBJ2-1; 7 nucleotides match TRBD1. V lost 2 bases to trimming and J lost 6 bases; unmatched junction nucleotides: 7. The CDR3 is 15 residues long. The germline CDR1 and CDR2 sequences are MGHRA and YSYEKL. CDR3 in DNA: TGCGCCAGCAGCCAAACTCGGGACAGTTTCAATGAGCAGTTCTTC. It codes for CASSQTRDSFNEQFF.

This clone appeared a few times. The chain uses TRBV7-9 and TRBJ2-7; TRBD1 is a possible D gene (5 bases). CDR3 length equals 15 residues. The germline V gene encodes CDR1 SEHNR and CDR2 FQNEAQ (reference sequence). Trimming stripped 4 bases from V and 3 bases from J, with 16 bases between. This chain's CDR3 is CASSSVRQGFYEQYF. CDR3 nucleotides: TGTGCCAGCAGCTCAGTAAGGCAGGGATTCTACGAGCAGTACTTC.

The rearrangement uses TRBV27 and TRBJ2-7; maybe TRBD1 (5 bases). CDR3 length: 13 residues. V dropped 2 bases and J dropped 3 bases, with 8 bases sitting between them. Germline CDR1 MNHEY, CDR2 SMNVEV (reference sequence). CDR3 DNA: TGTGCCAGCAGTTTACAGGGTTTCTACGAGCAGTACTTC. This encodes CASSLQGFYEQYF.

This clone was seen only a few times. The chain couples TRBV29-1 to TRBJ2-5; D may be TRBD2 (6 bases). This CDR3 spans 15 amino acids. CDR1 is SQVTM and CDR2 is ANQGSEA in the germline V gene. Between the trimmed V and J ends, which lost 7 bases and 2 bases, there was a span of 20 bases. The CDR3 here is CSGLSGLGLQETQYF. The DNA of the CDR3 is TGCAGCGGACTATCAGGACTGGGACTGCAAGAGACCCAGTACTTC.

This clone occurred a few times. The V call is TRBV7-9, the J call TRBJ2-1, with D perhaps matching TRBD1 (7 bases). Trimming left V 5 bases short and J 4 bases short, with 15 bases between. The CDR3 is 15 amino acids. Germline CDR1 and CDR2: SEHNR and FQNEAQ (reference sequence). CDR3 bases: TGTGCCAGCAGCCGATTCAGGGGGGAATACAATGAGCAGTTCTTC. Translating gives CASSRFRGEYNEQFF. The full variable domain, its missing parts supplied by reference TRBV7-9 and TRBJ2-1, is DTGVSQNPRHKITKRGQNVTFRCDPISEHNRLYWYRQTLGQGPEFLTYFQNEAQLEKSRLLSDRFSAERPKGSFSTLEIQRTEQGDSAMYLCASSRFRGEYNEQFFGPGTRLTVL.

The V and J genes are TRBV29-1 and TRBJ1-4, with D perhaps TRBD1 (6 bases). Germline CDR1 is SQVTM and CDR2 is ANQGSEA. The V end was cut by 4 bases, the J end by 10 bases, with 16 bases between. The CDR3 is made up of 13 amino acids. In DNA, the CDR3 is TGCAGCGTTGCCAACCCACAGGGCGGAAAACTGTTTTTT. It specifies CSVANPQGGKLFF.

This clone was observed a few times. J is TRBJ2-3 and V is TRBV9, with D unclear. V was clipped by 4 bases and J by 0 bases, with 12 bases between them. CDR1 SGDLS and CDR2 YYNGEE come from the germline V gene. CDR3 length: 15 amino acids. CDR3 amino acids: CASSPSVVSTDTQYF. CDR3 DNA: TGTGCCAGCAGCCCCTCGGTAGTTAGCACAGATACGCAGTATTTT.

CDR3 protein: CASSRLVLVISEQFF. CDR3 DNA: TGTGCCAGCAGCAGACTAGTGTTAGTCATTTCTGAGCAGTTCTTC. The chain is built from TRBV5-6 and TRBJ2-1; D might be TRBD2 (6 bases). The CDR3 covers 15 residues. V lost 4 bases to trimming and J lost 9 bases, with 20 bases between them. CDR1 SGHDT and CDR2 YYEEEE come from the germline V gene.